This T cell receptor (beta chain) came from a study of cytomegalovirus exposure and HLA in healthy donors. Across the whole study: HLA-typed donors were the source of about 85 million unique TCRs held in an early data release. Study-wide results and caveats: What a later analysis reportedly showed was that an Asian-associated ancestry cluster had fewer N-insertions than the 666-donor mean.

Healthy bone marrow donors made up the cohort. About this clone itself: The antigen is unknown.

The PCR used 60 Vbeta and 13 Jbeta primers. Produced via immunoSEQ multiplex PCR; TCRdb's table is partial and in-frame only. Reported are around 40,000 clones; the ten largest clones contain 7% to 9.5%. Per the germline V gene, CDR1 is MGHRA and CDR2 is YSYEKL. The length of the CDR3 is 16 residues. The germline V and J ends were trimmed by 1 base and 4 bases, with 16 bases remaining between them. The receptor was derived from a man aged 35-49 years in good health and CMV-seropositive. The V and J genes are TRBV4-1 and TRBJ1-1, with a weak D call TRBD1 (6 bases). Sequencing was carried out using PBMCs. CDR3: CASSQGSGETFTEAFF. The CDR3 region has the DNA TGCGCCAGCAGCCAAGGGTCAGGGGAAACATTCACTGAAGCTTTCTTT.